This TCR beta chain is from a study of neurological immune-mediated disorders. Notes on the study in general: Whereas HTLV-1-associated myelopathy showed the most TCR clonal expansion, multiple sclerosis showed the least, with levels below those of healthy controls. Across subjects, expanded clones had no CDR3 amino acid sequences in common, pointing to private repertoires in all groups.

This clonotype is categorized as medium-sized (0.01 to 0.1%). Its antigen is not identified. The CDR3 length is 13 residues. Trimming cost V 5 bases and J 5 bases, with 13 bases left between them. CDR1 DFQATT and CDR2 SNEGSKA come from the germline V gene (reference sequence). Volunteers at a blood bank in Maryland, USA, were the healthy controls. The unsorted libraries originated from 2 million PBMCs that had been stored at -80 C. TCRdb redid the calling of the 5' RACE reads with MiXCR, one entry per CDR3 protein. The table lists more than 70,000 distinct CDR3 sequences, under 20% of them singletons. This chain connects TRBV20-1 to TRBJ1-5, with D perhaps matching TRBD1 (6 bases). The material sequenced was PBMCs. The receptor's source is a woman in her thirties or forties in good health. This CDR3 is CSARTDQYQPQHF. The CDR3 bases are TGCAGTGCTCGGACAGACCAGTATCAGCCCCAGCATTTT.